These 10 T cell receptor beta chains were sequenced from one sample in a study of glioma-infiltrating T cells. TCR alpha and beta CDR3 regions were amplified from RNA using iRepertoire nested multiplex PCR. TCRdb analysed the multiplex PCR reads with MiXCR anew, one entry per CDR3 protein. The table lists some 93,000 distinct CDR3 sequences, approximately 39% of them singletons. Sequenced sample: glioma tissue, nonneoplastic brain tissue, or PBMCs (not recorded which). All receptors derive from a human donor with low-grade glioma or glioblastoma, undergoing nonglioma brain surgery, or in good health (not recorded which).

This clonotype was observed many times. J is TRBJ2-1 and V is TRBV20-1; 7 bases agree with TRBD2. The CDR3 is 14 amino acids. Germline lookup yields CDR1 DFQATT and CDR2 SNEGSKA (reference sequence). After removal of 6 bases from V and 4 bases from J, the junction contained 9 bases not matched to a gene. The CDR3 nucleotides are TGCAGTGCCAGCGCGGGGGTAGGATACAATGAGCAGTTCTTC. This encodes CSASAGVGYNEQFF.

The gene calls are TRBV5-6 and TRBJ2-3; D perhaps matches TRBD2 (6 bases). Trimming pared 0 bases from V and 0 bases from J, leaving 11 bases between. CDR3 size: 16 residues. Looked up from germline, CDR1 is SGHDT and CDR2 is YYEEEE. This CDR3 is CASSLAASASTDTQYF. CDR3 coding DNA: TGTGCCAGCAGCTTGGCGGCTAGCGCTAGCACAGATACGCAGTATTTT.

About this clonotype itself: A read error is possible here, since a much larger clone lies one base away. The chain employs TRBV19 and TRBJ1-1; 8 nucleotides align to TRBD1. The germline V gene encodes CDR1 LNHDA and CDR2 SQIVND (reference sequence). The ends lost 7 bases at V and 3 bases at J; junction bases unmatched: 7. CDR3 length equals 14 residues. The CDR3 DNA reads TGTGCCAGTAAATATATACAGGGGGACACTGAAGCTTTCTTT. It translates to CASKYIQGDTEAFF.

This clonotype was seen at least ten times. The chain joins TRBV15 to TRBJ1-4, with 11 bases aligning to TRBD1. CDR3 size: 15 residues. V dropped 6 bases and J dropped 8; count of bases not matched to a gene: 8. The germline V gene has CDR1 LNHNV and CDR2 YYDKDF (reference sequence). CDR3 bases: TGTGCCACCAGGAATGGACAGGGGGCGCGAGAAAAACTGTTTTTT. Protein product: CATRNGQGAREKLFF.

This clonotype has ten or more counts. The chain is built from TRBV7-9 and TRBJ2-3; D ambiguous. The CDR3 runs 12 residues. With 5 bases removed from V and 2 bases from J, the gap between germline ends came to 5 bases. Germline CDR1 SEHNR, CDR2 FQNEAQ (reference sequence). The CDR3 bases are TGTGCCAGCAGCCTCGACACAGATACGCAGTATTTT. Amino acid sequence: CASSLDTDTQYF.

This clonotype was seen ten or more times. The chain has TRBV18 and TRBJ2-7; 8 bases are a match to TRBD1. Per germline, CDR1 KGHSH and CDR2 LQKENI. J was trimmed by 6 bases and V by 0 bases; bases with no gene match: 10. This CDR3 has 16 amino acids. CDR3 region: CASSPPLQGAIREQYF. CDR3 bases: TGTGCCAGCTCACCACCATTGCAGGGGGCGATCCGCGAGCAGTACTTC.

This clonotype was picked up many times. The chain joins TRBV24-1 to TRBJ2-1; D possibly uses TRBD1 or TRBD2 (6 bases each). V was trimmed by 5 bases and J by 4 bases, leaving 17 bases between them. Per the germline V gene, CDR1 is KGHDR and CDR2 is SFDVKD. There are 16 residues in the CDR3. CDR3 region: CATSVHSGQPYNEQFF. The CDR3, as DNA: TGTGCCACCAGTGTTCATAGCGGACAGCCTTACAATGAGCAGTTCTTC.

As concerns this clonotype: This likely comes from a read error, as the CDR3 has no conserved phenylalanine or tryptophan at its end. The rearrangement joins TRBV6-2 or TRBV6-3 to TRBJ2-6; a possible D gene is TRBD2 (7 bases). Per the germline V gene, CDR1 is MNHEY and CDR2 is SVGEGT. The CDR3 spans 17 residues. The CDR3, as DNA: TGTGCCAGCAGGGTACAGGGAGGACTAGACGGGGCCAAAGTCCTGACTTCC. This encodes CASRVQGGLDGAKVLTS.

At least ten counts were recorded for this clonotype. The V and J genes are TRBV5-1 and TRBJ2-1; 7 bases fit TRBD1. CDR3 length: 15 amino acids. Germline trimming cut 5 bases from V and 2 bases from J; bases unmatched to any gene: 7. The germline V gene encodes CDR1 SGHRS and CDR2 YFSETQ. The CDR3: CASRSGQDTYNEQFF. The CDR3 DNA follows: TGCGCCAGCAGGTCTGGACAGGACACCTACAATGAGCAGTTCTTC.

The count of this clonotype is one. This chain joins TRBV6-2 or TRBV6-3 and TRBJ2-3; either TRBD1 or TRBD2 may supply D (5 bases each). V dropped 10 bases and J dropped 3 bases, with 17 bases sitting between them. CDR1 is MNHEY and CDR2 is SVGEGT in the germline V gene. There are 14 residues in the CDR3. In DNA, the CDR3 is TGTGCCACCAGCCCAACCGGGGCAACAGATACGCAGTATTTT. Residues: CATSPTGATDTQYF.